This passage covers 18 T cell receptor beta chains from one sample sequenced in a study of blood T cell repertoires in COVID-19. Sequencing was performed with immunoSEQ multiplex PCR; in TCRdb, only in-frame clones are kept and a portion is missing. The sample records roughly 500,000 clones, 85% to 90% being singletons. Specimen: PBMCs or T cells enriched from blood (not recorded which). The source of these receptors is a woman in her forties who had recovered from COVID-19.

This chain links TRBV4-3 with TRBJ2-7; D remains ambiguous. V shed 1 base and J shed 2 bases, with 12 bases lying between them. Germline V gives CDR1 LGHNA, CDR2 YSLEER. This CDR3 has 15 residues. CDR3: CASSQGGLDAYEQYF. CDR3 in DNA: TGCGCCAGCAGCCAAGGTGGCCTTGATGCCTACGAGCAGTACTTC.

This clone was seen a handful of times. The chain is built from TRBV24-1 and TRBJ2-1; the D gene is possibly TRBD2 (5 bases). V lost 4 bases to trimming and J lost 9 bases, with 21 bases between them. Germline CDR1 is KGHDR and CDR2 is SFDVKD. This CDR3 has 16 amino acids. CDR3 bases: TGTGCCACCAGTGACTCCTCCGGGGTACTAAAGGCTGAGCAGTTCTTC. Protein product: CATSDSSGVLKAEQFF.

The chain couples TRBV30 to TRBJ1-1; a weak D match, TRBD1 (6 bases). Germline CDR1 GTSNPN, CDR2 SVGIG (reference sequence). This CDR3 contains 13 residues. V shed 4 bases and J shed 5 bases, with 14 bases lying between them. CDR3 loop: CAWTGHLGTEAFF. In DNA, the CDR3 is TGTGCCTGGACGGGACACCTGGGTACTGAAGCTTTCTTT.

The J gene is TRBJ1-4, the V gene TRBV15; 8 nucleotides align to TRBD1. The CDR3 totals 17 residues. The germline V gene encodes CDR1 LNHNV and CDR2 YYDKDF (reference sequence). V lost 4 bases and J lost 5; bases outside the gene matches: 12. CDR3: CATSTEAAGGGNEKLFF. In nucleotides, the CDR3 is TGTGCCACCAGCACAGAAGCCGCAGGGGGCGGGAATGAAAAACTGTTTTTT.

The chain is built from TRBV18 and TRBJ1-2, with 8 bases fitting TRBD1. V gave up 4 bases and J gave up 4 bases; unmatched junction bases: 11. Germline V gives CDR1 KGHSH, CDR2 LQKENI. The length of the CDR3 is 16 residues. The CDR3 DNA follows: TGTGCCAGCTCACTACGAACCGGGACAGGCGGCTATGGCTACACCTTC. It codes for CASSLRTGTGGYGYTF.

The chain is built from TRBV5-5 and TRBJ1-2; 7 bases map to TRBD1. Germline values: CDR1 SGHKS, CDR2 YYEKEE (reference sequence). This CDR3 has 15 residues. Trimming removed 3 bases from V and 2 bases from J; junction bases left unmatched: 7. CDR3 sequence reads: CASSSRDSPNYGYTF. CDR3 bases: TGTGCCAGCAGCTCCCGGGACAGTCCAAACTATGGCTACACCTTC.

V gene TRBV19 combines with J gene TRBJ2-6; maybe TRBD1 (5 bases). The germline CDR1 and CDR2 sequences are LNHDA and SQIVND (reference sequence). This CDR3 has 16 amino acids. The V and J ends lost 2 bases and 0 bases respectively, with 8 bases between them. DNA for the CDR3: TGTGCCAGTAGTATACCAGGGTTCTCTGGGGCCAACGTCCTGACTTTC. It specifies CASSIPGFSGANVLTF.

The chain combines TRBV7-9 with TRBJ1-2, with TRBD1 as a possible D gene (5 bases). The CDR3 length is 12 residues. Germline CDR1 and CDR2: SEHNR and FQNEAQ (reference sequence). V dropped 11 bases and J dropped 2 bases, with 12 bases sitting between them. The CDR3, as DNA: TGTGCCCGAGACAGACCAAACTATGGCTACACCTTC. This codes for CARDRPNYGYTF.

V gene TRBV4-3 combines with J gene TRBJ2-7; D remains ambiguous. V was shortened by 0 bases and J by 3 bases, with 15 bases between the two germline ends. This CDR3 region has 16 residues. Looked up from germline, CDR1 is LGHNA and CDR2 is YSLEER. The CDR3 region is CASSQEPPGSHYEQYF. The CDR3 nucleotides are TGCGCCAGCAGCCAAGAACCCCCAGGCTCACACTACGAGCAGTACTTC.

This chain connects TRBV10-1 to TRBJ1-2, with 7 bases matching TRBD1. The ends lost 7 bases at V and 3 bases at J; junction bases unmatched: 11. The CDR3 has 15 amino acids. Germline V gene sequence: CDR1 WNHNN, CDR2 SYGVQD (reference sequence). The DNA for the CDR3 is TGCGCCAGCATCTCCCGGGACAGAGAGCACTATGGCTACACCTTC. Translated, it gives CASISRDREHYGYTF.

The rearrangement joins TRBV10-3 to TRBJ1-1; unclear D gene. Trimming took off 10 bases at V and 5 bases at J, with 11 bases between the two ends. The CDR3 runs to 11 residues. CDR1 is ENHRY, CDR2 SYGVKD, per germline. The CDR3 bases are TGTGCCACCGGGCGGGAAACTGAAGCTTTCTTT. It translates to CATGRETEAFF.

V gene TRBV7-9 combines with J gene TRBJ2-1; D might be TRBD2 (6 bases). V lost 5 bases and J 8 bases, leaving 16 bases between the germline ends. This CDR3 comprises 14 residues. Germline V lookup: CDR1 SEHNR, CDR2 FQNEAQ (reference sequence). In nucleotides, the CDR3 is TGTGCCAGCAGCGACCTCAGGAGGGTCGATGAGCAGTTCTTC. This encodes CASSDLRRVDEQFF. The variable domain in full, with the rest retrieved from reference TRBV7-9 and TRBJ2-1, is DTGVSQNPRHKITKRGQNVTFRCDPISEHNRLYWYRQTLGQGPEFLTYFQNEAQLEKSRLLSDRFSAERPKGSFSTLEIQRTEQGDSAMYLCASSDLRRVDEQFFGPGTRLTVL.

V gene TRBV5-6 combines with J gene TRBJ1-2; D gene unclear. Per germline, CDR1 SGHDT and CDR2 YYEEEE. The CDR3 is 15 amino acids. V was trimmed by 0 bases and J by 0 bases, leaving 9 bases between them. The CDR3 is CASSLVAGANYGYTF. The CDR3 DNA follows: TGTGCCAGCAGCTTGGTGGCCGGAGCTAACTATGGCTACACCTTC.

This chain joins TRBV19 and TRBJ1-2; 8 bases align to TRBD1. This CDR3 contains 15 residues. Germline CDR1 reads LNHDA; CDR2 reads SQIVND (reference sequence). J was trimmed by 1 base and V by 5 bases; bases with no gene match: 6. CDR3 bases: TGTGCCAGTAGTCCCCGGGACAGGTTTAACTATGGCTACACCTTC. Amino acids: CASSPRDRFNYGYTF.

This clone was observed a single time. The chain combines TRBV30 with TRBJ2-2; 13 bases align to TRBD2. The CDR3 length is 16 residues. J was trimmed by 7 bases and V by 7 bases; bases with no gene match: 12. Germline CDR1 GTSNPN, CDR2 SVGIG (reference sequence). The CDR3 reads CASYFTSGRAFGELFF. CDR3 DNA: TGTGCCTCCTACTTCACTAGCGGGAGGGCATTCGGGGAGCTGTTTTTT.

This chain links TRBV5-8 with TRBJ2-3; 7 bases are shared with TRBD1. Unmatched junction bases numbered 12, after V lost 4 bases and J lost 1 base. From germline, CDR1 is SGHTS and CDR2 YDEGEE. The CDR3 has 17 amino acids. CDR3 coding DNA: TGTGCCAGCAGCCTGGACCACAGGGGTCTAGGCACAGATACGCAGTATTTT. Translated, it gives CASSLDHRGLGTDTQYF.

This clone has only one observation. This chain links TRBV7-2 with TRBJ2-7; 8 bases agree with TRBD1. This CDR3 is 15 amino acids long. V was clipped by 1 base and J by 2 bases; unmatched bases: 4. Per germline, CDR1 SGHTA and CDR2 FQGNSA. CDR3 sequence: CASSLGDRGTYEQYF. The CDR3 DNA follows: TGTGCCAGCAGCTTAGGCGACAGGGGAACCTACGAGCAGTACTTC.

The CDR3 DNA is TGTGCCAGCAGTGCAGGGGCCAGAACCTATGGCTACACCTTC. Protein product: CASSAGARTYGYTF. The V call is TRBV28, the J call TRBJ1-2, with D possibly being TRBD1 (6 bases). CDR3 length: 14 amino acids. CDR1 and CDR2 (germline): MDHEN, SYDVKM. Between the trimmed V and J ends, which lost 5 bases and 4 bases, there was a span of 14 bases.